The rows below give T cell receptor beta chains drawn from one sample of a study of T cells after yellow fever vaccination. MiXCR, applied by TCRdb to the 5' RACE reads, yields one record per CDR3 protein. The sample lists 80,000 to 100,000 distinct CDR3 sequences, about 8.2% occurring once. The sequencing here drew on CD8+ T cells not binding an NS4B(214-222) dextramer, sorted from PBMCs, taken roughly 15 days after the first yellow fever vaccination. The receptors were sampled from a man aged 18 to 30 who received the YFV17D yellow fever vaccine. CDR3s include the opening cysteine and the closing phenylalanine or tryptophan. Fields, in order: clone size, J gene, D gene, V gene, CDR3 DNA, CDR3 protein. D genes are given only for firm matches. Size is omitted from some rows. Given values are once, few, many or a class for expanded clones.

>few|TRBJ2-1|NA|TRBV27
TGTGCCAGCAGTTGGACTTCACCCCATGAGCAGTTCTTC
CASSWTSPHEQFF
>NA|TRBJ2-3|TRBD2|TRBV6-1
TGTGCCAGCAGTGAAGTGCGGCGGGGGGGAATAACAGATACGCAGTATTTT
CASSEVRRGGITDTQYF
>few|TRBJ2-5|TRBD1|TRBV12-3/TRBV12-4
TGTGCCAGCACTGCGCACGGGACAGTGCGCCAAGAGACCCAGTACTTC
CASTAHGTVRQETQYF
>few|TRBJ1-3|NA|TRBV5-5
TGTGCCAGCAGCTTGGGAGTAGGGACTGGAAACACCATATATTTT
CASSLGVGTGNTIYF
>many|TRBJ1-1|NA|TRBV7-9
TGTGCCACTACCTGGGGCCCGAACACTGAAGCTTTCTTT
CATTWGPNTEAFF
>few|TRBJ1-2|NA|TRBV19
TGTGCCAGTAGTATGGCGTCTTACTATGGCTACACCTTC
CASSMASYYGYTF
>NA|TRBJ1-2|TRBD1|TRBV6-6
TGTGCCAGCAGCCCGGGGCAGGGGGCGGCCTACACCTTC
CASSPGQGAAYTF
>NA|TRBJ2-4|TRBD1|TRBV4-3
TGCGCCAGCAGCCAAGCCCCGACAGGGGGTCTTGGCATTCAGTACTTC
CASSQAPTGGLGIQYF
>many|TRBJ2-5|TRBD2|TRBV11-1
TGTGCCAGCAGCTTGTGGGGGACTACTCAAGAGACCCAGTACTTC
CASSLWGTTQETQYF
>NA|TRBJ2-7|TRBD1|TRBV13
TGTGCCAGCAGCGAAAGTTCGTCAGGGGGCATGAGTTACGAGCAGTACTTC
CASSESSSGGMSYEQYF
>few|TRBJ2-1|NA|TRBV27
TGTGCCAGCTCCCCCTTAATTACGAGCTCCTACAATGAGCAGTTCTTC
CASSPLITSSYNEQFF
>NA|TRBJ1-1|NA|TRBV3-1
TGTGCCTGCTGCCCATCGGAGAGGGGACCCTTGAACACTGAAGCTTTCTTT
CACCPSERGPLNTEAFF
>few|TRBJ2-2|TRBD2|TRBV20-1
TGCAGTGTTAGGGGAGTAGCGGGGGGGCTTGACGGGGAGCTGTTTTTT
CSVRGVAGGLDGELFF
>many|TRBJ2-5|TRBD1|TRBV4-3
TGCGCCAGCAGCCATGGACAGGGGGAGACCCAGTACTTC
CASSHGQGETQYF
>many|TRBJ1-5|NA|TRBV12-3/TRBV12-4
TGTGCCAGCAGTTTAATCATCAGGGACCAGCCCCAGCATTTT
CASSLIIRDQPQHF
>NA|TRBJ2-3|TRBD1|TRBV30
TGTGCCTGGAGTGTAACAGGGGAGACAGATACGCAGTATTTT
CAWSVTGETDTQYF
>few|TRBJ2-7|NA|TRBV30
TGTGCCTGGAGTGAACTCTACGAGCAGTACTTC
CAWSELYEQYF
>NA|TRBJ2-6|NA|TRBV12-3/TRBV12-4
TGTGCCAGCAGTTTTGGAGGGAGCTATATTGCCAACGTCCTGACTTTC
CASSFGGSYIANVLTF
>NA|TRBJ2-5|NA|TRBV4-1
TGCGCCAGCAGCCAAGTGTTGCCCCAATGGGTGTACCAAGAGACCCAGTACTTC
CASSQVLPQWVYQETQYF
>NA|TRBJ2-3|TRBD2|TRBV5-4
TGTGCCAGCGGTTCGGCGGGGGGGGGTTTGTCAGATACGCAGTATTTT
CASGSAGGGLSDTQYF
>many|TRBJ2-5|TRBD1|TRBV5-1
TGCGCCAGCAGCTATCGCGACAGGGGGCTAGAGACCCAGTACTTC
CASSYRDRGLETQYF
>NA|TRBJ1-1|NA|TRBV4-3
TGCGCCAGCAGCCAAGATCTTGGATACACTGAAGCTTTCTTT
CASSQDLGYTEAFF
>NA|TRBJ2-1|NA|TRBV7-9
TGTGCCAGCAGCTTACCGTCAGGGCTGGGGGGAATCAATGAGCAGTTCTTC
CASSLPSGLGGINEQFF
>NA|TRBJ1-6|NA|TRBV4-1
TGCGCCAGCAGCCAAATGGGCGATTCACCCCTCCACTTT
CASSQMGDSPLHF
>many|TRBJ1-5|NA|TRBV4-1
TGCGCCAGCAGCCAAGGGGGGCAATTCAATCAGCCCCAGCATTTT
CASSQGGQFNQPQHF
>few|TRBJ2-7|TRBD1|TRBV3-1
TGTGCCAGCAGCGGACAGGGAGACTCCTACGAGCAGTACTTC
CASSGQGDSYEQYF
>many|TRBJ2-4|NA|TRBV6-2/TRBV6-3
TGTGCCAGCAGTTACTCGATTCACCTTCAGTACTTC
CASSYSIHLQYF
>few|TRBJ2-2|NA|TRBV7-3
TGTGCCAGCAGCTTTACCACTCGAAACACCGGGGAGCTGTTTTTT
CASSFTTRNTGELFF
>NA|TRBJ1-2|TRBD1|TRBV5-6
TGTGCCAGCAGCCCACTTCGAAGGGGGACAGGGGGCATGTGGCATGGCTACACCTTC
CASSPLRRGTGGMWHGYTF
>NA|TRBJ2-1|NA|TRBV19
TGTGCCAGTAGTTTTATCCCGAGCTCCTACAATGAGCAGTTCTTC
CASSFIPSSYNEQFF
>few|TRBJ2-7|TRBD1|TRBV4-1
TGCGCCAGCAGCCAACCGAGGGGACAGGGAACGGGGGAGCAGTACTTC
CASSQPRGQGTGEQYF
>NA|TRBJ1-5|NA|TRBV5-5
TGTGCCAGCAGCTTGTGGGGGGTAGGGCAGCCCCAGCATTTT
CASSLWGVGQPQHF
>few|TRBJ2-3|NA|TRBV12-5
TGTGCTAGTGGTGCCATCACAGATACGCAGTATTTT
CASGAITDTQYF
>few|TRBJ2-3|NA|TRBV27
TGTGCCAGCAGTTTTTATAATGCAGATACGCAGTATTTT
CASSFYNADTQYF
>few|TRBJ2-3|TRBD2|TRBV11-2
TGTGCCAGCAGCTTACTAGCGGGGGTCGACGCAGATACGCAGTATTTT
CASSLLAGVDADTQYF
>few|TRBJ1-6|TRBD1|TRBV6-2/TRBV6-3
TGTGCCAGCAGTTACAGGGGGCTGAATTCACCCCTCCACTTT
CASSYRGLNSPLHF
>few|TRBJ2-1|NA|TRBV4-3
TGCGCCAGCAGCCAAGGTTCCTTGGACAATGAGCAGTTCTTC
CASSQGSLDNEQFF
>few|TRBJ2-5|NA|TRBV4-1
TGCGCCAGCAGCCCCTCGGACGCCACCTCCCAAGAGACCCAGTACTTC
CASSPSDATSQETQYF
>few|TRBJ2-1|NA|TRBV4-3
TGCGCCAGCAGCCAAAGTACCCGACGGGAAGTCTACAATGAGCAGTTCTTC
CASSQSTRREVYNEQFF
>NA|TRBJ2-2|TRBD1|TRBV7-2
TGTGCCAGCAGCTTAGGGACAGGCTACGCGAACACCGGGGAGCTGTTTTTT
CASSLGTGYANTGELFF
>NA|TRBJ1-5|NA|TRBV7-8
TGTGCCAGCAGCTTCGGGGTCGGTTATAGCAATCAGCCCCAGCATTTT
CASSFGVGYSNQPQHF
>NA|TRBJ2-1|NA|TRBV11-2
TGTGCCAGCAGCTTAGATATCCCAGGATACGACTACAATGAGCAGTTCTTC
CASSLDIPGYDYNEQFF
>few|TRBJ1-1|TRBD1|TRBV5-1
TGCGCCAGCAGCCTGGGACAGGGAGAGACTGAAGCTTTCTTT
CASSLGQGETEAFF
>few|TRBJ2-3|TRBD2|TRBV28
TGTGCCAGCAGTTCGCTAGCGGGGGGCCATAGCACAGATACGCAGTATTTT
CASSSLAGGHSTDTQYF
>NA|TRBJ1-2|NA|TRBV20-1
TGCAGTGCTAGCGGGCAGAACTATGGCTACACCTTC
CSASGQNYGYTF
>few|TRBJ2-1|TRBD2|TRBV4-2
TGTGCCAGCAGCTACCGGGGGGGGGAAGACAATGAGCAGTTCTTC
CASSYRGGEDNEQFF
>few|TRBJ1-1|NA|TRBV20-1
TGCAGTGCTATTAAAAGGGAAATGAACACTGAAGCTTTCTTT
CSAIKREMNTEAFF
>many|TRBJ2-6|TRBD1|TRBV24-1
TGTGCCACCCAGGGGGCTGCTGGGGCCAACGTCCTGACTTTC
CATQGAAGANVLTF
>few|TRBJ2-1|NA|TRBV4-3
TGCGCCAGCAGCCAAGATTGGGGCAGGGATTCTGAGCAGTTCTTC
CASSQDWGRDSEQFF
>NA|TRBJ1-2|TRBD1|TRBV27
TGTGCCAGCAGTTTTGGGGACAGGGGACATGGCTACACCTTC
CASSFGDRGHGYTF
>few|TRBJ2-7|NA|TRBV4-2
TGTGCCAGCAGCCAAGATTTCGGGCTCTCCTACGAGCAGTACTTC
CASSQDFGLSYEQYF
>few|TRBJ2-7|NA|TRBV7-9
TGTGCCAGCAGCTCGAGGCAGGAGCAGTACTTC
CASSSRQEQYF
>few|TRBJ2-5|TRBD1|TRBV9
TGTGCCAGCAGCGACAGGGGGCTATGGGAGACCCAGTACTTC
CASSDRGLWETQYF
>NA|TRBJ1-1|NA|TRBV6-5
TGTGCCAGCAGTAACCCAGCAACTGAAGCTTTCTTT
CASSNPATEAFF
>few|TRBJ2-5|NA|TRBV6-2/TRBV6-3
TGTGCCAGCAGCCCCACTTCTGAAGAGACCCAGTACTTC
CASSPTSEETQYF
>NA|TRBJ2-5|NA|TRBV4-1
TGCGCCAGCAGCCAACCGACACTGCTGCAAGAGACCCAGTACTTC
CASSQPTLLQETQYF
>NA|TRBJ1-1|NA|TRBV6-7
TGTGCCAGCAGTCCTTACAACCCGGGACTTCGTAACGCTTTCTTT
CASSPYNPGLRNAFF
>NA|TRBJ2-1|NA|TRBV5-1
TGCGCCAGCAGCTTGTACGGGGCCAATGAGCAGTTCTTC
CASSLYGANEQFF
>few|TRBJ2-7|NA|TRBV4-1
TGCGCCAGCAGCCAAAAGAAGGGAACCTACGAGCAGTACTTC
CASSQKKGTYEQYF